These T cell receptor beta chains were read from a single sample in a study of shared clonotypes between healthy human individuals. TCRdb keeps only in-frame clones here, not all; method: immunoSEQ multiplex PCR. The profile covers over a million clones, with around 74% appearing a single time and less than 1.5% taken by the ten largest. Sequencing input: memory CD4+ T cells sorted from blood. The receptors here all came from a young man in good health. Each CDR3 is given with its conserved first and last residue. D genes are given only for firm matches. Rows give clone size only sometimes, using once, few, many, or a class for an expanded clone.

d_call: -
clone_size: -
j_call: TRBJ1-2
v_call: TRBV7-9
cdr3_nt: TGTGCCAGCAGCCTATGGGAGTTAACCTATGGCTACACCTTC
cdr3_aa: CASSLWELTYGYTF

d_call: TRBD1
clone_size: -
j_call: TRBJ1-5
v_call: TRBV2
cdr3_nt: TGTGCCAGCAGGGGACAGGGGGTTCCCCAGCATTTT
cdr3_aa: CASRGQGVPQHF

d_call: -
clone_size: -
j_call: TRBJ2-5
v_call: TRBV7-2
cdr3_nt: TGTGCCAGCAGCTTAGGAGGGGCACAAGAGACCCAGTACTTC
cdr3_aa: CASSLGGAQETQYF

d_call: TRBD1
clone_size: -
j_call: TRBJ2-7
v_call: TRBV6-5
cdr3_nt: TGTGCCAGCAGTTCCGCCGGGACAGGGTCTTACGAGCAGTACTTC
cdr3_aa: CASSSAGTGSYEQYF

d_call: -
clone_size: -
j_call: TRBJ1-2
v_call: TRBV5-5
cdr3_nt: TGTGCCAGCAGGGTGGGAGAGGGGCTGAACTATGGCTACACCTTC
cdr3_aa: CASRVGEGLNYGYTF

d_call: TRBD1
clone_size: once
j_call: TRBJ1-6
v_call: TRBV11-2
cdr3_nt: TGTGCCAGCAGCAGGGGGACAGGGATGAATTCACCCCTCCACTTT
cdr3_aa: CASSRGTGMNSPLHF

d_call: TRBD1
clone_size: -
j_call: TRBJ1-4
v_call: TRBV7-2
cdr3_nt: TGTGCCAGCAGCTTAGTAGCAGGGGGCCGTAATGAAAAACTGTTTTTT
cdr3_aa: CASSLVAGGRNEKLFF

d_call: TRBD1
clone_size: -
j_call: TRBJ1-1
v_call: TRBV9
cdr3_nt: TGTGCCAGCAGCTCGAGATCCACGACAGGGCCGAACACTGAAGCTTTCTTT
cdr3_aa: CASSSRSTTGPNTEAFF

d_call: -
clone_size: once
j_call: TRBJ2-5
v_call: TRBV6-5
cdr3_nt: TGTGCCAGCAAACGAGGTGCCCTAGCCGAGACCCAGTACTTC
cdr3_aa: CASKRGALAETQYF

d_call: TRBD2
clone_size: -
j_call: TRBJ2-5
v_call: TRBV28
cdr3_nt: TGTGCCAGCAGTTCCCTCGGGGGGGGACAAGAGACCCAGTACTTC
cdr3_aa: CASSSLGGGQETQYF

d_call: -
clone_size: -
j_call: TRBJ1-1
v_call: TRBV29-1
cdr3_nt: TGCAGCGGGGCCGAGGGACGTTCTGTAGGTGAAGCTTTCTTT
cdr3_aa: CSGAEGRSVGEAFF

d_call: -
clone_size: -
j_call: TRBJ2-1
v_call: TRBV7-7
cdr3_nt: TGTGCTAGCAGCTTCGGACAGAGCTCCTACAATGAGCAGTTCTTC
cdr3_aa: CASSFGQSSYNEQFF

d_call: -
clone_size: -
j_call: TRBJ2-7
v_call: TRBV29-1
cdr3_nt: TGCAGCGTTGGTCAGGGGTGGTACGAGCAGTACTTC
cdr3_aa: CSVGQGWYEQYF

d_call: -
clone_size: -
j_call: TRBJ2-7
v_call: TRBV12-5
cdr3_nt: TGTGCTAGTGGTTTGGGGAGACTAGGCCCCTACGAGCAGTACTTC
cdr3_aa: CASGLGRLGPYEQYF

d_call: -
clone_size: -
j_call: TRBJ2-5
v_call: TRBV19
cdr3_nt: TGTGCCAGTAGTACCCAAGGGACGCAAGAGACCCAGTACTTC
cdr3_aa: CASSTQGTQETQYF

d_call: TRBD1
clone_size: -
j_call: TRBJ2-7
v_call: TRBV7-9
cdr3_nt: TGTGCCAGCAGCTTAAGTACGGACAGGGGGGCCGACGAGCAGTACTTC
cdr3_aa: CASSLSTDRGADEQYF

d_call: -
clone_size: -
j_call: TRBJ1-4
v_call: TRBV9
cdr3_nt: TGTGCCAGCAGCCCCCCGGGGGGGGCTAATGAAAAACTGTTTTTT
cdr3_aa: CASSPPGGANEKLFF

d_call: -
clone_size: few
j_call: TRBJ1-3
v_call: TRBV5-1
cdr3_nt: TGCGCCAGCAGCCCTCAGGCCGCCTCTGGAAACACCATATATTTT
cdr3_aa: CASSPQAASGNTIYF

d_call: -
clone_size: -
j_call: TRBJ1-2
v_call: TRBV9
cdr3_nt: TGTGCCAGCAGCGTCTCGGGGTCTAACTATGGCTACACCTTC
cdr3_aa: CASSVSGSNYGYTF

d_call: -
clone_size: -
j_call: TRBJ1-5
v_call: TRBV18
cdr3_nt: TGTGCCAGCTCACCACCATCCGGGGCGGGCGGCAATCAGCCCCAGCATTTT
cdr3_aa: CASSPPSGAGGNQPQHF